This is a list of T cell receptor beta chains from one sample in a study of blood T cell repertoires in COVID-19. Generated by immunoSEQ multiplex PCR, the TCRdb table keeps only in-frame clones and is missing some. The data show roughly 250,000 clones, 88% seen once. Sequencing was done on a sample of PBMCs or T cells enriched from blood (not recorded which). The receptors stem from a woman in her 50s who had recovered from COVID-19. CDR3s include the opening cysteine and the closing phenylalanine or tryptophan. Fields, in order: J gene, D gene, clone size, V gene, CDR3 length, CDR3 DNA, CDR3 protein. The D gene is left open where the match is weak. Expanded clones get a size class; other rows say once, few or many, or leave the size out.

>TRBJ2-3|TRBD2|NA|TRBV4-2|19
TGTGCCAGCAGCCAAGAAGGGACTAGCGGGACTACTAGCACAGATACGCAGTATTTT
CASSQEGTSGTTSTDTQYF
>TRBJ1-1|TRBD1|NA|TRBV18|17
TGTGCCAGCTCACCACGGGGACAGGGGGCGTCATCAACTGAAGCTTTCTTT
CASSPRGQGASSTEAFF
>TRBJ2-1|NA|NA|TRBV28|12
TGTGCCAGCAGTTTCTTGACTCGTGAGCAGTTCTTC
CASSFLTREQFF
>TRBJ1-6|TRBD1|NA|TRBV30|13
TGTGCCTGGAGCCTACAGGGGAATTCACCCCTCCACTTT
CAWSLQGNSPLHF
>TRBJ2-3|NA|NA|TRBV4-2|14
TGTGCCAGCAGCCAGGGCACCAGCACAGATACGCAGTATTTT
CASSQGTSTDTQYF
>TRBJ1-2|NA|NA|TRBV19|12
TGTGCCAGTAGGACAGGAGACTATGGCTACACCTTC
CASRTGDYGYTF
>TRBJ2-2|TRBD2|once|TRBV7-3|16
TGTGCCAGCAGCTCAAGGACTAGCGGGAGGACCGGGGAGCTGTTTTTT
CASSSRTSGRTGELFF
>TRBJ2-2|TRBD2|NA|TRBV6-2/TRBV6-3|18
TGTGCCAGCAGTTTTCGTCTAGCGGGAGTCTCGAACACCGGGGAGCTGTTTTTT
CASSFRLAGVSNTGELFF
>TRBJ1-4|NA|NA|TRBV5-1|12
TGCGCCAGCAGTGAGGTAGGAGAAAAACTGTTTTTT
CASSEVGEKLFF
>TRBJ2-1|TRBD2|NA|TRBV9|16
TGTGCCAGCAGCGTAGATAGCGGGAGGGCCCCAGGTGAGCAGTTCTTC
CASSVDSGRAPGEQFF
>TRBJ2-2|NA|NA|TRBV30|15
TGTGCCTGGACCTCATCCGGGTCGATTACCGGGGAGCTGTTTTTT
CAWTSSGSITGELFF
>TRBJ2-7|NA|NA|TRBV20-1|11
TGCAGTGCTAGAAATAGCTACGAGCAGTACTTC
CSARNSYEQYF
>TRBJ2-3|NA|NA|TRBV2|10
TGTGCCAGCACATCAGATACGCAGTATTTT
CASTSDTQYF
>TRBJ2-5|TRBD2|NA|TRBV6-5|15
TGTGCCAGCAGTAACGGGGCGGGAGGAGTGGAGACCCAGTACTTC
CASSNGAGGVETQYF
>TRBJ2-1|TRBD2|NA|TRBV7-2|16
TGTGCCAGCAGCTCATTTTTTAGCGGGAGCTACAATGAGCAGTTCTTC
CASSSFFSGSYNEQFF
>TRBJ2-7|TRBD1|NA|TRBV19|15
TGTGCCAGTAGTCCCTACGGGACAGTAGCCTACGAGCAGTACTTC
CASSPYGTVAYEQYF
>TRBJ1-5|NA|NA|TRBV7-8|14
TGTGCCAGCAGCGTACAGAGAACTGGGCAGCCCCAGCATTTT
CASSVQRTGQPQHF
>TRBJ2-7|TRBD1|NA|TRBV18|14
TGTGCCAGCTCACCAGGGACAGTAGGCTACGAGCAGTACTTC
CASSPGTVGYEQYF
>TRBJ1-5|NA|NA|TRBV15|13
TGTGCCACCAGCACACCAAGGGAGGGGTTACAGCATTTT
CATSTPREGLQHF
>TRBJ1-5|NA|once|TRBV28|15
TGTGCCAGCAGATACGGGGGGGCTGGCAATCAGCCCCAGCATTTT
CASRYGGAGNQPQHF
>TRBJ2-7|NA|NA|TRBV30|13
TGTGCCTGGGGGGGATCAGGGGTCGACGAGCAGTACTTC
CAWGGSGVDEQYF
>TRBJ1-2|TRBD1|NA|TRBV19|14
TGTGCCAGTAGTACGACAGGGGGTAACTATGGCTACACCTTC
CASSTTGGNYGYTF
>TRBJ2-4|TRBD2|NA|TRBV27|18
TGTGCCAGCAGTCCGTTGGGCCTAGCGGTTCTAGCCAAAAACATTCAGTACTTC
CASSPLGLAVLAKNIQYF
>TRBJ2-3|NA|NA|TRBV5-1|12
TGCGCCAGCAGCCTCAGCACAGATACGCAGTATTTT
CASSLSTDTQYF
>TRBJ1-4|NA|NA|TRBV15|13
TGTGCCACCAGAAACACAGTGAACGAAAAACTGTTTTTT
CATRNTVNEKLFF
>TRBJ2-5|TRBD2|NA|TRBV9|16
TGTGCCAGCAGCGTAGCTGCGGGAGGGCCCGTAGAGACCCAGTACTTC
CASSVAAGGPVETQYF
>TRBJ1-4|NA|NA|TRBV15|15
TGTGCCACCAGCAGAGCCGGCAGGGTTCATGAAAAACTGTTTTTT
CATSRAGRVHEKLFF
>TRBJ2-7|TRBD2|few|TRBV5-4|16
TGTGCCAGCAGCTTGCTTCCGTCCCTAGCGGGAGAAAGCTCAAACTTC
CASSLLPSLAGESSNF